The 21 T cell receptor beta chains below come from one sample, sequenced in a study of OX40 agonist ivuxolimab in advanced cancers. Clones were sequenced by immunoSEQ multiplex PCR, and TCRdb holds only the in-frame ones, with some missing. The repertoire consists of about 60,000 clones, with 91% occurring once and the leading ten covering around 1.7%. The sample in question was CD4+ or CD8+ T cells sorted from blood, obtained in a trial of the OX40 agonist ivuxolimab. The receptors shown here come from an adult with an advanced solid tumor such as melanoma, head and neck, liver or kidney cancer.

The chain links TRBV29-1 to TRBJ1-1; 7 bases map to TRBD1. The CDR3 loop spans 14 amino acids. CDR1 SQVTM and CDR2 ANQGSEA come from the germline V gene. V was pared by 4 bases and J by 7 bases, with 12 bases of the junction left unmatched. In DNA, the CDR3 is TGCAGCGTTGGTGTGGTGACAGGGACAATTGAAGCTTTCTTT. Its protein product is CSVGVVTGTIEAFF.

The rearrangement uses TRBV19 and TRBJ1-1; TRBD1 is a possible D gene (5 bases). The CDR3 loop spans 15 amino acids. V lost 7 bases and J lost 1, with 16 bases in between. Germline V gives CDR1 LNHDA, CDR2 SQIVND (reference sequence). CDR3 protein: CASIKTGTANTEAFF. In DNA, the CDR3 is TGTGCCAGTATCAAAACCGGGACGGCGAACACTGAAGCTTTCTTT.

The chain recombines TRBV7-2 with TRBJ1-2; 7 bases are shared with TRBD1. V dropped 0 bases and J dropped 0; count of bases not matched to a gene: 4. The CDR3 has 16 amino acids. The V gene's germline CDR1 is SGHTA and CDR2 FQGNSA. The CDR3 loop reads CASSLAGGFTNYGYTF. CDR3 DNA: TGTGCCAGCAGCTTAGCAGGGGGCTTTACTAACTATGGCTACACCTTC.

V gene TRBV19 combines with J gene TRBJ2-4; the D gene is possibly TRBD1 (5 bases). The ends were cut back, 3 bases at V and 5 bases at J, with 11 bases in the middle. The CDR3 is 14 amino acids. CDR1 and CDR2 from the germline V gene are LNHDA and SQIVND (reference sequence). CDR3 sequence: CASSMGPIENIQYF. The CDR3 nucleotides read TGTGCCAGTAGTATGGGGCCCATCGAAAACATTCAGTACTTC.

This chain uses TRBV7-2 with TRBJ1-5; D gene unclear. Per the germline V gene, CDR1 is SGHTA and CDR2 is FQGNSA. This CDR3 is 15 amino acids long. V lost 0 bases and J lost 6, with 12 bases in between. CDR3 in DNA: TGTGCCAGCAGCTTAGCGGACCTTTTAGGTCAGCCCCAGCATTTT. It encodes CASSLADLLGQPQHF.

V and J are TRBV6-6 and TRBJ2-2, with 9 bases fitting TRBD2. With V trimmed by 2 bases and J by 4 bases, 5 bases remained unmatched. Germline CDR1 reads MNHNY; CDR2 reads SVGAGI (reference sequence). CDR3 size: 16 residues. The CDR3 is CASSYELAGLTGELFF. Here the CDR3 DNA reads TGTGCCAGCAGTTACGAACTAGCGGGCCTCACCGGGGAGCTGTTTTTT.

The rearrangement uses TRBV30 and TRBJ2-7; no clear D. This CDR3 spans 13 amino acids. Germline V lookup: CDR1 GTSNPN, CDR2 SVGIG (reference sequence). The germline V and J ends were trimmed by 3 bases and 6 bases, with 15 bases remaining between them. DNA for the CDR3: TGTGCCTGGAGCGACTTGGGCGGTCCCGAGCAGTACTTC. Encoded protein: CAWSDLGGPEQYF.

J is TRBJ2-2 and V is TRBV4-2; 11 bases fit TRBD2. The junction had 19 bases not matched to a gene; V was cut back by 10 bases and J by 6 bases. The CDR3 contains 18 residues. Germline CDR1 is LGHNA and CDR2 is YNFKEQ. CDR3 coding DNA: TGTGCCACAAGGGAGTCGGGGACTAGCGGCATATGGGCCGGGGAGCTGTTTTTT. Its translation: CATRESGTSGIWAGELFF.

V usage is TRBV4-3 and J usage is TRBJ2-5; 7 bases line up with TRBD2. There are 16 residues in the CDR3. In germline, CDR1 is LGHNA, CDR2 YSLEER. Germline trimming cut 1 base from V and 5 bases from J; bases unmatched to any gene: 10. CDR3 sequence (DNA): TGCGCCAGCAGCCAAGCCCTAGCGGAGCCCAGGGAGACCCAGTACTTC. Encoded protein: CASSQALAEPRETQYF.

The genes are TRBV19 and TRBJ1-1; D gene unclear. Germline V gene data show CDR1 as LNHDA and CDR2 as SQIVND (reference sequence). The V gene lost 7 bases and the J gene lost 7 bases, with 13 bases spanning the gap. There are 12 residues in the CDR3. The CDR3 coding sequence is TGTGCCAGTAATCCCCGAGCCGGTGAAGCTTTCTTT. It encodes CASNPRAGEAFF.

A few counts support this clone. The gene calls are TRBV30 and TRBJ1-1, with TRBD1 as a possible D gene (6 bases). Per the germline V gene, CDR1 is GTSNPN and CDR2 is SVGIG (reference sequence). Trimming left V 4 bases short and J 7 bases short, with 13 bases between. The CDR3 length is 12 residues. CDR3 in DNA: TGTGCCTGGACTAGGGGGGGTGGTGAAGCTTTCTTT. Translating it yields CAWTRGGGEAFF.

The chain couples TRBV10-2 to TRBJ2-5; 14 nucleotides line up with TRBD2. Germline CDR1 and CDR2: WSHSY and SAAADI. The length of the CDR3 is 17 residues. J was trimmed by 5 bases and V by 3 bases; bases with no gene match: 8. The CDR3 DNA follows: TGCGCCAGCAGTGATCCCCGGACTAGCGGGGGGATCGAGACCCAGTACTTC. Its protein product is CASSDPRTSGGIETQYF.

This clone came up a few times. The chain employs TRBV25-1 and TRBJ2-7; TRBD1 might be the D (5 bases). The length of the CDR3 is 16 residues. Germline V gene lookup returns CDR1 MGHDK and CDR2 SYGVNS. V was trimmed by 2 bases and J by 0 bases, leaving 14 bases between them. The CDR3 here is CASSEGNRWSSYEQYF. In DNA, the CDR3 is TGTGCCAGCAGTGAAGGGAACAGGTGGAGCTCCTACGAGCAGTACTTC.

This chain joins TRBV11-2 and TRBJ2-1; unclear D gene. The V end was cut by 2 bases, the J end by 0 bases, with 8 bases between. Germline assignment: CDR1 SGHAT and CDR2 FQNNGV. CDR3 length: 15 amino acids. The CDR3: CASSLSPDSYNEQFF. For the CDR3, the DNA is TGTGCCAGCAGCTTATCCCCGGACTCCTACAATGAGCAGTTCTTC.

The chain uses TRBV28 and TRBJ2-7; tentatively, D is TRBD1 or TRBD2 (5 bases each). CDR3 length equals 15 residues. CDR1 and CDR2 from the germline V gene are MDHEN and SYDVKM. Between the trimmed V and J ends, which lost 4 bases and 1 base, there was a span of 14 bases. The CDR3 is CASSSSGTDSYEQYF. CDR3 in DNA: TGTGCCAGCAGTTCCTCCGGGACGGATTCCTACGAGCAGTACTTC.

This clone was counted between two and nine times. The chain has TRBV10-2 and TRBJ1-3; no firm D call. Trimming cost V 0 bases and J 2 bases, with 2 bases left between them. The CDR3 spans 13 residues. Per germline, CDR1 WSHSY and CDR2 SAAADI. CDR3 sequence: CASSESTGNTIYF. CDR3 DNA sequence: TGCGCCAGCAGTGAGTCCACTGGAAACACCATATATTTT.

The CDR3 spells CASSSGSGRSNTGELFF. The CDR3, as DNA: TGTGCCAGCAGCTCAGGGAGCGGGAGGTCGAACACCGGGGAGCTGTTTTTT. V gene TRBV7-8 combines with J gene TRBJ2-2; TRBD2 matches at 9 bases. Germline values: CDR1 SGHVS, CDR2 FQNEAQ. CDR3 length: 17 residues. With 4 bases clipped from V and 0 bases from J, the junction kept 6 bases outside the gene matches.

The chain combines TRBV30 with TRBJ1-4; TRBD1 might be the D (5 bases). Germline CDR1 GTSNPN, CDR2 SVGIG (reference sequence). V dropped 5 bases and J dropped 8 bases, with 9 bases sitting between them. The CDR3 has 11 amino acids. The chain's CDR3 is CAWGAGEKLFF. The CDR3 DNA sequence: TGTGCCTGGGGGGCAGGAGAAAAACTGTTTTTT. The full variable domain, its missing parts supplied by reference TRBV30 and TRBJ1-4, is SQTIHQWPATLVQPVGSPLSLECTVEGTSNPNLYWYRQAAGRGLQLLFYSVGIGQISSEVPQNLSASRPQDRQFILSSKKLLLSDSGFYLCAWGAGEKLFFGSGTQLSVL.

CDR3 in DNA: TGTGCCAGCAGCCGATGGGGGGAGGACACCGGGGAGCTGTTTTTT. It codes for CASSRWGEDTGELFF. The chain combines TRBV11-2 with TRBJ2-2, with D perhaps TRBD2 (6 bases). Per the germline V gene, CDR1 is SGHAT and CDR2 is FQNNGV. This CDR3 has 15 residues. Trimming took 5 bases from V and 3 from J, leaving 13 bases between them.

J is TRBJ1-4 and V is TRBV7-8, with D perhaps matching TRBD1 (5 bases). Germline lookup yields CDR1 SGHVS and CDR2 FQNEAQ. The CDR3 loop spans 14 amino acids. V lost 0 bases to trimming and J lost 8 bases, with 10 bases between them. CDR3 nucleotide sequence: TGTGCCAGCAGCTTAGCGGGGGTGGCGGAAAAACTGTTTTTT. This encodes CASSLAGVAEKLFF.

V is TRBV28 and J is TRBJ1-2, with 10 bases fitting TRBD1. Germline V gene sequence: CDR1 MDHEN, CDR2 SYDVKM. Trimming cost V 4 bases and J 5 bases; bases outside gene matches: 10. There are 16 residues in the CDR3. The CDR3 is CASSSSDRGRVYGYTF. The CDR3 nucleotides read TGTGCCAGCAGTTCCTCCGACAGGGGGCGCGTTTATGGCTACACCTTC.